These 4 T cell receptor beta chains originate from one sample sequenced in a study of graft-versus-host responses after intestinal transplantation. For these TCRs, the target antigens are not known. Data came from immunoSEQ multiplex PCR; TCRdb stores just in-frame clones and leaves some out. The table has about 70,000 clones, roughly 88% seen once; the top ten hold approximately 1.3%. Sequences were derived from unstimulated CD8+ T cells sorted from spleen or lymph node cells, sampled before intestinal transplant. The receptors shown here come from a human donor who received an intestinal transplant.

The chain links TRBV7-8 to TRBJ2-7; TRBD1 might be the D (6 bases). This CDR3 spans 13 amino acids. Germline loops: CDR1 SGHVS, CDR2 FQNEAQ. V lost 2 bases and J 3 bases, leaving 8 bases between the germline ends. DNA for the CDR3: TGTGCCAGCAGCTTATGGACAGTCTACGAGCAGTACTTC. It translates to CASSLWTVYEQYF.

For the CDR3, the DNA is TGTGCCAGCAGCTTATTCCAGGGGTCTTCGTTTTACGAGCAGTACTTC. Residues: CASSLFQGSSFYEQYF. The chain is built from TRBV7-9 and TRBJ2-7, with D tentatively TRBD1 (6 bases). V was trimmed by 2 bases and J by 4 bases, leaving 18 bases between them. The CDR3 is 16 amino acids. Germline CDR1 is SEHNR and CDR2 is FQNEAQ (reference sequence).

The CDR3 reads CASSQDRQGGITEAFF. CDR3 sequence (DNA): TGTGCCAGCAGCCAAGACCGGCAGGGTGGGATCACTGAAGCTTTCTTT. The chain joins TRBV4-2 to TRBJ1-1, with a tentative D call TRBD1 (5 bases). Looked up from germline, CDR1 is LGHNA and CDR2 is YNFKEQ. V lost 0 bases to trimming and J lost 4 bases, with 15 bases between them. The CDR3 covers 16 residues.

This clone was counted only a few times. The rearrangement links TRBV5-1 to TRBJ2-5; D might be TRBD1 (6 bases). The germline CDR1 and CDR2 sequences are SGHRS and YFSETQ. The CDR3 consists of 13 residues. V was clipped by 5 bases and J by 4 bases, with 12 bases between them. CDR3 in DNA: TGCGCCAGCAGGGTTGGACAGAGAGAGACCCAGTACTTC. Protein sequence: CASRVGQRETQYF. The full variable domain, its missing parts supplied by reference TRBV5-1 and TRBJ2-5, is KAGVTQTPRYLIKTRGQQVTLSCSPISGHRSVSWYQQTPGQGLQFLFEYFSETQRNKGNFPGRFSGRQFSNSRSEMNVSTLELGDSALYLCASRVGQRETQYFGPGTRLLVL.